The clone carrying this T cell receptor (beta chain) was found a few times. Germline V gives CDR1 WSHSY, CDR2 SAAADI. CDR3 length equals 13 residues. Trimming cost V 4 bases and J 2 bases, with 9 bases left between them. This specimen comes from a study of CD8 T cells in Susac syndrome. Peripheral blood CD8+ and CD4+ T cells were profiled by TCR beta sequencing. Those who served as multiple sclerosis controls were treatment-naive patients with stable or active relapsing-remitting disease. Random hexamers were used to reverse transcribe an amount of roughly 0.5 to 1 ug RNA. The authors amplified TCR beta CDR3 across 54 Vbeta and 13 Jbeta using immunoSEQ multiplex PCR. TCRdb independently ran MiXCR on the immunoSEQ multiplex PCR reads; one entry per CDR3 protein. The profile covers about 400,000 distinct CDR3 sequences, with more than 70% appearing a single time and under 0.15% taken by the ten largest.

The TCR was taken from a human donor with multiple sclerosis. The sequenced sample was CD8+ T cells from PBMCs. The chain uses TRBV10-2 and TRBJ2-7; perhaps TRBD1 as D (5 bases). CDR3 sequence (DNA): TGCGCCAGCAGTGGGCTAGGGGCCTACGAGCAGTACTTC. Translation gives CASSGLGAYEQYF.